The entry below describes one T cell receptor (beta chain). The V gene lost 2 bases and the J gene lost 6 bases, with 9 bases spanning the gap. The CDR3 length is 13 residues. Those enrolled, adults aged roughly 18 to 89 years, came from around 25 US areas. Participants' own reports of clinical history determined their cohort assignment. The record originates from a study of blood T cell repertoires in COVID-19. TCRdb's table, derived via immunoSEQ multiplex PCR, lists solely in-frame clones and lacks some. This sample carries approximately 300,000 clones, 85% to 90% of them seen once, and the ten largest clones take approximately 4%.

The specimen sequenced was PBMCs or T cells enriched from blood (not recorded which). V gene TRBV12-3 or TRBV12-4 combines with J gene TRBJ2-3; no firm D call. This sequence was found in a woman between 18 and 29 years old with acute COVID-19. CDR3 protein: CASSLQAGDTQYF. As DNA, the CDR3 is TGTGCCAGCAGTTTACAGGCCGGCGATACGCAGTATTTT.